A selection of T cell receptor beta chains follows, all from one sample in a study of T cells in Graves' hyperthyroidism and ophthalmopathy. TCRdb reprocessed the multiplex PCR reads with MiXCR, giving one entry per CDR3 protein. This sample has hundreds of thousands of distinct CDR3 sequences, with approximately 14% found just once. Source material: blood. These receptors originate from a woman aged 18-35 years with Graves' hyperthyroidism. The CDR3 runs from the conserved cysteine through the conserved F or W. Fields, in order: clone size, V gene, J gene, D gene, CDR3 protein, CDR3 DNA. A D gene is named only where the DNA matches it firmly. Clone size, where shown, is once, few, many, or a class for clones that have expanded.

size: many; V: TRBV12-3/TRBV12-4; J: TRBJ1-2; D: TRBD1; CDR3: CASSPGTGGVYGYTF; DNA: TGTGCCAGCAGTCCGGGGACAGGGGGCGTCTATGGCTACACCTTC
size: medium-sized; V: TRBV13; J: TRBJ2-1; D: NA; CDR3: CASSDRTDNEQFF; DNA: TGTGCCAGCAGCGATCGGACAGACAATGAGCAGTTCTTC
size: many; V: TRBV5-1; J: TRBJ1-1; D: TRBD1; CDR3: CASSLEGTGGVNTEAFF; DNA: TGCGCCAGCAGCTTGGAGGGCACAGGGGGGGTGAACACTGAAGCTTTCTTT
size: few; V: TRBV12-3/TRBV12-4; J: TRBJ2-5; D: NA; CDR3: CASRPQGGDQYF; DNA: TGTGCCAGCAGACCTCAAGGAGGAGACCAGTACTTC
size: many; V: TRBV3-1; J: TRBJ2-5; D: NA; CDR3: CASSLGLTQETQYF; DNA: TGTGCCAGCAGCTTGGGACTTACCCAAGAGACCCAGTACTTC
size: NA; V: TRBV18; J: TRBJ2-5; D: TRBD2; CDR3: CASSQLAQIAGLETQYF; DNA: TGTGCCAGCTCACAGCTAGCACAAATAGCGGGGTTGGAGACCCAGTACTTC
size: many; V: TRBV6-1; J: TRBJ2-7; D: TRBD1; CDR3: CASSLKPGTGGHEQYF; DNA: TGTGCCAGCAGTTTGAAACCCGGGACAGGGGGCCACGAGCAGTACTTC
size: many; V: TRBV7-3; J: TRBJ2-1; D: NA; CDR3: CASSLRGGSSYNEQFF; DNA: TGTGCCAGCAGCCTGAGGGGGGGGAGCTCCTACAATGAGCAGTTCTTC
size: NA; V: TRBV6-6; J: TRBJ2-5; D: NA; CDR3: CASSYSRQAETQYF; DNA: TGTGCCAGCAGTTACTCGCGTCAGGCAGAGACCCAGTACTTC
size: many; V: TRBV12-3/TRBV12-4; J: TRBJ1-5; D: NA; CDR3: CASRPTGSNQPQHF; DNA: TGTGCCAGCAGGCCTACAGGGTCCAATCAGCCCCAGCATTTT
size: NA; V: TRBV19; J: TRBJ1-2; D: NA; CDR3: CASRPTVDNYGYTF; DNA: TGTGCCAGTAGACCGACAGTAGATAACTATGGCTACACCTTC
size: few; V: TRBV19; J: TRBJ2-5; D: NA; CDR3: CASSITRWGRETQYF; DNA: TGTGCCAGTAGTATTACGCGTTGGGGGCGAGAGACCCAGTACTTC
size: NA; V: TRBV5-6; J: TRBJ1-1; D: NA; CDR3: CASSPTDSLTEAFF; DNA: TGTGCCAGCAGTCCCACGGACTCTCTTACTGAAGCTTTCTTT
size: NA; V: TRBV7-6; J: TRBJ1-5; D: NA; CDR3: CASSFLQGGDQPQHF; DNA: TGTGCCAGCAGCTTCCTCCAGGGAGGGGATCAGCCCCAGCATTTT
size: few; V: TRBV27; J: TRBJ1-2; D: NA; CDR3: CASSYTGLSLRGYTF; DNA: TGTGCCAGCAGTTACACAGGGCTGTCCTTAAGGGGCTACACCTTC
size: many; V: TRBV6-2/TRBV6-3; J: TRBJ1-1; D: NA; CDR3: CASSYGGKGGTEAFF; DNA: TGTGCCAGCAGTTACGGGGGGAAAGGCGGCACTGAAGCTTTCTTT
size: many; V: TRBV9; J: TRBJ2-7; D: TRBD2; CDR3: CASSMTSGSYEQYF; DNA: TGTGCCAGCAGCATGACTAGCGGGAGCTACGAGCAGTACTTC
size: few; V: TRBV10-2; J: TRBJ1-2; D: TRBD1; CDR3: CASTLIPQGNYGYTF; DNA: TGCGCCAGCACCCTTATCCCACAGGGGAACTATGGCTACACCTTC
size: NA; V: TRBV6-5; J: TRBJ2-4; D: NA; CDR3: CASSYRGPKNIQYF; DNA: TGTGCCAGCAGTTACCGGGGACCCAAAAACATTCAGTACTTC